The sample holds a few counts of the clone carrying this T cell receptor (beta chain). A read error may produce the germline difference seen at one junction end. Among the patients, none had received any treatment before thyroid surgery. In the authors' workflow: Clinicopathological groups of papillary thyroid cancer showed CDR3 differences that were used to build a distant-metastasis classifier. MiXCR was used by TCRdb to re-call the PCR reads. What appears here as the V and J calls and clone size reflects TCRdb's work, not the paper's. The table lists 16,000 or so clones, about 23% of them singletons, with about 10% in the top ten. The data stem from a study of metastatic and nonmetastatic thyroid tumors. Overall study context: Repertoire data that came from the blood and tumor or nodule tissue of malignant and benign thyroid patients were compared.

The CDR3 length is 14 residues. Germline CDR1 reads SGHRS; CDR2 reads YFSETQ. The sequence was collected from a female donor with papillary thyroid cancer or a benign thyroid nodule (not recorded which). Some clones in this sample may be carry-over from other donors' samples. V and J are TRBV5-1 and TRBJ2-1, with D perhaps TRBD2 (6 bases). Sequencing was carried out using adjacent normal tissue. This CDR3 reads CSSSFGGSQNEQFF. Written as DNA, the CDR3 is TGCTCCAGCAGCTTTGGGGGGAGCCAAAATGAGCAGTTCTTC.